Listed below are T cell receptor beta chains from one sample, sequenced in a study of beta chain features in type 1 diabetes. Profiled with immunoSEQ multiplex PCR; TCRdb holds only in-frame clones, not every one. The sample comprises roughly 280,000 clones, roughly 25% of which are singletons, and over 0.01% rests with the top ten. The sequenced material came from naive CD4+ T cells from blood. All receptors derive from a woman aged 30 to 39 with type 1 diabetes. CDR3s include the opening cysteine and the closing phenylalanine or tryptophan. Fields, in order: V gene, J gene, D gene, clone size, CDR3 DNA, CDR3 protein. A D gene is named only where the DNA matches it firmly. Size values are once, few and many counts, or a class for expanded clones, and some rows have none.

V: TRBV30; J: TRBJ1-2; D: TRBD1; size: NA; DNA: TGTGCCTGGAGCGGCCAGGGGGCGAGCGGTGGCTACACCTTC; CDR3: CAWSGQGASGGYTF
V: TRBV30; J: TRBJ1-2; D: NA; size: NA; DNA: TGTGCCTGGACCGAGAGCTATGGCTACACCTTC; CDR3: CAWTESYGYTF
V: TRBV4-1; J: TRBJ1-1; D: NA; size: NA; DNA: TGCGCCAGCAGCCCATACCGCTTGGCGGCGGAAGCTTTCTTT; CDR3: CASSPYRLAAEAFF
V: TRBV19; J: TRBJ2-7; D: NA; size: few; DNA: TGTGCCAGTAGTATGCGGGACCCTGGGTACGAGCAGTACTTC; CDR3: CASSMRDPGYEQYF
V: TRBV29-1; J: TRBJ2-3; D: TRBD1; size: few; DNA: TGCAGCGTTGGGGACAGAAGCACAGATACGCAGTATTTT; CDR3: CSVGDRSTDTQYF
V: TRBV9; J: TRBJ1-2; D: NA; size: NA; DNA: TGTGCCAGCAGCGTAGGGCAGGTCGAAGGCGGCTACACCTTC; CDR3: CASSVGQVEGGYTF
V: TRBV10-3; J: TRBJ2-5; D: NA; size: NA; DNA: TGTGCCATCAGTGTCAATGGGCAACAAGAGACCCAGTACTTC; CDR3: CAISVNGQQETQYF
V: TRBV5-1; J: TRBJ1-2; D: NA; size: NA; DNA: TGCGCCAGCAGCCCCGGGGGGGGCTACACCTTC; CDR3: CASSPGGGYTF
V: TRBV27; J: TRBJ2-4; D: TRBD2; size: NA; DNA: TGTGCCTCCCCACAGGGCGGGAGGGGGTCCAAAAACATTCAGTACTTC; CDR3: CASPQGGRGSKNIQYF
V: TRBV28; J: TRBJ2-5; D: TRBD2; size: few; DNA: TGTGCCAGCAGTTACGGCGGGAGTGGAGAGACCCAGTACTTC; CDR3: CASSYGGSGETQYF
V: TRBV20-1; J: TRBJ2-1; D: NA; size: NA; DNA: TGCAGTGCTAGTTCTCGGGAGCAGTTCTTC; CDR3: CSASSREQFF
V: TRBV30; J: TRBJ1-2; D: NA; size: NA; DNA: TGTGCCTGGACCCGAGGGGGTCCCTATGGCTACACCTTC; CDR3: CAWTRGGPYGYTF
V: TRBV29-1; J: TRBJ1-3; D: NA; size: NA; DNA: TGCAGCGCCAAAAGAACGGACACCATATATTTT; CDR3: CSAKRTDTIYF
V: TRBV7-9; J: TRBJ2-7; D: TRBD2; size: NA; DNA: TGTGCCGGGGGCGACCCGGCGCCGAGGCCGGGAGGGAAGTACTTC; CDR3: CAGGDPAPRPGGKYF
V: TRBV10-3; J: TRBJ2-7; D: TRBD1; size: few; DNA: TGTGCCATCAGTCCCGGGACAGGAATATACGAGCAGTACTTC; CDR3: CAISPGTGIYEQYF
V: TRBV6-6; J: TRBJ2-1; D: TRBD2; size: NA; DNA: TGTGCCAGCAGTTACTCGAATAGCGGGAGCGATGAGCAGTTCTTC; CDR3: CASSYSNSGSDEQFF
V: TRBV28; J: TRBJ2-7; D: NA; size: NA; DNA: TGTGCCACCACTAAGGTTGGCGAGCAGTACTTC; CDR3: CATTKVGEQYF
V: TRBV29-1; J: TRBJ2-7; D: TRBD1; size: NA; DNA: TGCAGCGTTGCGGGACAGGGGGCCTACGAGCAGTACTTC; CDR3: CSVAGQGAYEQYF
V: TRBV7-2; J: TRBJ2-2; D: NA; size: few; DNA: TGTGCCAGCAGCCTGGTAGGGACTCCAACACTCAACACCGGGGAGCTGTTTTTT; CDR3: CASSLVGTPTLNTGELFF
V: TRBV11-2; J: TRBJ2-1; D: NA; size: NA; DNA: TGTGCCAGCAGCTTAGTCGGGGACTCCTACAATGAGCAGTTCTTC; CDR3: CASSLVGDSYNEQFF
V: TRBV29-1; J: TRBJ1-1; D: NA; size: few; DNA: TGCAGCGTTGAAGGGCAGATGAACACTGAAGCTTTCTTT; CDR3: CSVEGQMNTEAFF
V: TRBV15; J: TRBJ2-7; D: NA; size: few; DNA: TGTGCCACCAGCAGAGATCCACTAGCCAGCTCCTACGAGCAGTACTTC; CDR3: CATSRDPLASSYEQYF
V: TRBV25-1; J: TRBJ2-5; D: NA; size: once; DNA: TGTGCCAGCAGTGGGGACTCGTGGGAAGAGACCCAGTACTTC; CDR3: CASSGDSWEETQYF
V: TRBV4-1; J: TRBJ2-3; D: TRBD2; size: few; DNA: TGCGCCAGCAGCCAACTCATTAGGCTAGCGGGAGCGACAGATACGCAGTATTTT; CDR3: CASSQLIRLAGATDTQYF
V: TRBV29-1; J: TRBJ1-2; D: NA; size: NA; DNA: TGCAGCGTTGAAAAGGGGGTCGGCTATGGCTACACCTTC; CDR3: CSVEKGVGYGYTF
V: TRBV2; J: TRBJ2-4; D: NA; size: few; DNA: TGTGCCAGCAGCGCCAGGTTTATAGCCAAAAACATTCAGTACTTC; CDR3: CASSARFIAKNIQYF
V: TRBV5-1; J: TRBJ2-1; D: TRBD1; size: NA; DNA: TGCGCCAGCAGCTCCGGGACAGGGGGTGGCAATGAGCAGTTCTTC; CDR3: CASSSGTGGGNEQFF